Reported below is one T cell receptor (beta chain). The CDR3 consists of 15 residues. Germline V gene lookup returns CDR1 LNHNV and CDR2 YYDKDF (reference sequence). Trimming pared 6 bases from V and 2 bases from J, leaving 15 bases between. This sample was taken from a study of identical twins. TCRdb passed the 5' RACE reads through MiXCR, listing each CDR3 protein once. This table holds 500,000 to 650,000 distinct CDR3 sequences, more than 20% found once. The data also belong to a second study, concerning yellow fever vaccine responses in identical twins.

V gene TRBV15 combines with J gene TRBJ2-3; tentative D call: TRBD2 (5 bases). Sequencing used CD4+ T cells sorted from blood. This TCR derives from a woman aged 18 to 35 in good health. CDR3 DNA: TGTGCCACCAGTGATCCGGGGTTTCCCACAGATACGCAGTATTTT. Encoded protein: CATSDPGFPTDTQYF. The variable domain in full, completed from reference TRBV15 and TRBJ2-3, reads DAMVIQNPRYQVTQFGKPVTLSCSQTLNHNVMYWYQQKSSQAPKLLFHYYDKDFNNEADTPDNFQSRRPNTSFCFLDIRSPGLGDTAMYLCATSDPGFPTDTQYFGPGTRLTVL.